This TCR beta chain originates from a study of blood T cell repertoires in COVID-19 (TCRdb year 2020). Study-level background: Collaborator samples came from the United States, Italy and Spain and covered acute and convalescent phases of COVID-19. The prospective study material was composed of cDNA or gDNA derived from T cells, B-cell-depleted T cells, or PBMCs. The dataset comprised deeply sampled blood TCRbeta repertoires from subjects exposed to, actively infected with, or recovered from COVID-19. The repertoires were released in a freely available public database intended as a resource for research on the immune response to SARS-CoV-2. The samples were drawn from the first 160 participants of the ongoing ImmuneRACE study and from 1,200 or so subjects provided by 6 global collaborators. Sample metadata almost always included a de-identified subject ID, COVID-19 status, age in years and sex. Where available, HLA class I and class II types were obtained from metadata supplied by the sample provider rather than from assay-based typing. General conclusions and limits of the study: The quantity of clinical and demographic metadata differed by source and by participant and was supplied without curation.

The immunoSEQ Assay, a bias-controlled multiplex PCR, was used to amplify TCRbeta CDR3 regions from genomic DNA. As for the authors' bioinformatics: Nucleated cell counts per sample were estimated from amplification of reference gene primers within the assay. Sequence reads were collapsed and filtered to measure the absolute abundance of every unique TCRbeta CDR3 rearrangement. For each sample, productive Simpson clonality was calculated as the square root of Simpson's diversity index across productive rearrangements. In TCRdb, the immuneACCESS table is reduced to in-frame sequences with V and J assigned. These tables do not hold every clone; where another copy was compared, an unresolved V gene accounts for under half, and the others remain unexplained. The V and J calls and clone size were taken over from that table, and D and trimming were inferred from the DNA. Recorded for this sample are approximately 120,000 clones; roughly 88% of them occurred a single time. The top ten clonotypes cover 1.2% of the sample.

Each collaborating institution followed its own protocols to collect whole blood in K2EDTA tubes. For TCRbeta analysis, collaborator samples were shipped as frozen whole blood, as isolated PBMCs, or as DNA extracted from either sample type. The CDR3 contains 14 residues, cysteine and phenylalanine counted. The read is trimmed to its CDR3 DNA, 42 bases read in frame from base 1. V is cut by 2 bases and J by 7 bases, and the space between the germline ends is 9 bases. As encoded in the germline V gene, CDR1 is SGHAT while CDR2 is FQNNGV. As concerns this clone: No antigen is known for it. There are no base qualities to consult, and no much larger clone falls within one base.

Material for sequencing was peripheral blood. The V and J genes are TRBV11-2 and TRBJ1-6; a weak D assignment points to TRBD1 (5 bases agree). This TCR was sampled from a woman older than 75 with acute or convalescent COVID-19. The DNA is TGTGCCAGCAGCTTACGGGGGAGGAATTCACCCCTCCACTTT. The translation is CASSLRGRNSPLHF. With the portions outside the CDR3 filled from the reference TRBV11-2 and TRBJ1-6 genes, the complete variable region becomes EAGVAQSPRYKIIEKRQSVAFWCNPISGHATLYWYQQILGQGPKLLIQFQNNGVVDDSQLPKDRFSAERLKGVDSTLKIQPAKLEDSAVYLCASSLRGRNSPLHFGNGTRLTVT.